One and the same sample provided the 2 T cell receptor beta chains below, sequenced in a study of radiotherapy plus CTLA-4 blockade in lung cancer. Sequenced by immunoSEQ multiplex PCR; TCRdb stores in-frame clones only, minus some. The sample consists of roughly 98,000 clones, around 81% of them appearing once. Source: peripheral blood, taken from a patient treated with radiotherapy plus ipilimumab. The receptors derive from a human donor with non-small cell lung cancer that progressed on radiotherapy plus ipilimumab.

This chain connects TRBV7-2 to TRBJ2-4; D unresolved. Germline CDR1 SGHTA, CDR2 FQGNSA. Trimming removed 5 bases at V and 10 bases at J, with 12 bases between. The CDR3 covers 12 residues. The CDR3 DNA is TGTGCCAGCAGCGCCCCGGCCCCTATTCAGTACTTC. Protein: CASSAPAPIQYF.

This rearrangement joins TRBV6-1 to TRBJ2-1; D gene uncertain. Trimming removed 3 bases from V and 4 bases from J, with 10 bases in between. This CDR3 comprises 14 residues. Germline V gives CDR1 MNHNS, CDR2 SASEGT. The CDR3 DNA is TGTGCCAGCAGTGAGGCGCTTACTTACAATGAGCAGTTCTTC. As protein: CASSEALTYNEQFF.